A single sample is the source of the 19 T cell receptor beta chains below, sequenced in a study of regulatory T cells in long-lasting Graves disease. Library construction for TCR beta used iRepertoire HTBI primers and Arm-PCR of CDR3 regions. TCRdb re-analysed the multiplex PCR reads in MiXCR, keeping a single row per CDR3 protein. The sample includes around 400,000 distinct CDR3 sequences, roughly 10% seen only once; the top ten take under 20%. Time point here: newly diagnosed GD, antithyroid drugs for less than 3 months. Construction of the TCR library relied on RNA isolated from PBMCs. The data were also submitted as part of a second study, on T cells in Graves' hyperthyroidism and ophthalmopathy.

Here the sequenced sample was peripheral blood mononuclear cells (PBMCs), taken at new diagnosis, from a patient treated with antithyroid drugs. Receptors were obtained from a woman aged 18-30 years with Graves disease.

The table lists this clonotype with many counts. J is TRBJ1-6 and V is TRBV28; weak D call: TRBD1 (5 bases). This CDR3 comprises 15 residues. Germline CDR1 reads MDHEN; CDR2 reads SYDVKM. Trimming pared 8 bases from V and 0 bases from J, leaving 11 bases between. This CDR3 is CASGGGGSYNSPLHF. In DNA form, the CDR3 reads TGTGCCAGCGGTGGCGGGGGCTCCTATAATTCACCCCTCCACTTT.

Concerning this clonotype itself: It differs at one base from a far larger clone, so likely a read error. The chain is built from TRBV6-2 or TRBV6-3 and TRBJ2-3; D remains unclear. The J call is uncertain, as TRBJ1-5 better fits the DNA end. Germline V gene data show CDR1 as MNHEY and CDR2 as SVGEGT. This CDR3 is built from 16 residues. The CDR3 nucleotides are TGCGCCAGCAGTGGTCGACTAGCGGGAGAGGTCGATACGCAGCATTTT. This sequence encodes CASSGRLAGEVDTQHF.

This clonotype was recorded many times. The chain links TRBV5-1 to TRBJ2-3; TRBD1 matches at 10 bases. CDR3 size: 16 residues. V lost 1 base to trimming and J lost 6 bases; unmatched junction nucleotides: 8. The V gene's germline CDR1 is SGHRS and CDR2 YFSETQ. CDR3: CASSLTKTGGWDTQYF. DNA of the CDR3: TGCGCCAGCAGCTTGACCAAGACAGGGGGCTGGGATACGCAGTATTTT.

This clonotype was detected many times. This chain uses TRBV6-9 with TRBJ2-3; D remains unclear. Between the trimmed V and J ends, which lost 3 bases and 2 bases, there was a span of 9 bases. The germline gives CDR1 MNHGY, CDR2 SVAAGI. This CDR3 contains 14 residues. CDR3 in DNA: TGTGCCAGCAGTTACGTCCCTGACACAGATACGCAGTATTTT. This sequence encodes CASSYVPDTDTQYF.

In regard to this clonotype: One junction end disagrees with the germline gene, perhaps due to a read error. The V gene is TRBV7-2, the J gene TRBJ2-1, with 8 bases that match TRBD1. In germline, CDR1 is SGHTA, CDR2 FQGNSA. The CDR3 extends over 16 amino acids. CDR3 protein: CASGLAPGQVITEQFF. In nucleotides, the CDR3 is TGTGCCAGCGGCTTAGCCCCGGGACAGGTAATCACTGAGCAGTTCTTC.

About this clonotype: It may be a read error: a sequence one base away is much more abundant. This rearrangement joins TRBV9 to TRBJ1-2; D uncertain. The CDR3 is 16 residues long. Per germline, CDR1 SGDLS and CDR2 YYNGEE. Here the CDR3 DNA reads TGTGCCAGCGGGAGCCTGGAACAGCCTATTAACTATGGCCACACCTTC. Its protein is CASGSLEQPINYGHTF.

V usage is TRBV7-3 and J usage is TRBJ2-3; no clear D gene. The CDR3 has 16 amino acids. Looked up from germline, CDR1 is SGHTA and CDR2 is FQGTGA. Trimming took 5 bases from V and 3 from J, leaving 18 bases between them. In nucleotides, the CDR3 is TGTGCCAGCAGCCTGTGGGGTGCCCGGACGACAGATACGCAGTATTTT. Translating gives CASSLWGARTTDTQYF.

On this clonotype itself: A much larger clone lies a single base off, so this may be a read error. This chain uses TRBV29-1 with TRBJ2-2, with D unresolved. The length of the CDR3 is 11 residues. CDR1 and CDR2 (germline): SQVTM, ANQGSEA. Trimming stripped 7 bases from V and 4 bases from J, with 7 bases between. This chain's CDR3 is CSAHLTGELFF. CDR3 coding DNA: TGCAGCGCCCATCTCACCGGGGAGCTGTTTTTT.

The CDR3 DNA sequence: TGTGCCAGCAGCCAAGATAGGGGGGAGCTGTTTTTT. Encoded protein: CASSQDRGELFF. The chain combines TRBV4-2 with TRBJ2-2; D call uncertain. The germline CDR1 and CDR2 sequences are LGHNA and YNFKEQ. The CDR3 contains 12 residues. Trimming took off 0 bases at V and 8 bases at J, with 4 bases between the two ends.

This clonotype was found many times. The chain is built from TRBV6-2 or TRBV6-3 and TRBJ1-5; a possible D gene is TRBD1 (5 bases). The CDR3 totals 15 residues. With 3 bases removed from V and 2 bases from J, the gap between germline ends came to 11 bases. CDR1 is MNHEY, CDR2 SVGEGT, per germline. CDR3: CASSYEGRGNQPQHF. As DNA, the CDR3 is TGTGCCAGCAGTTATGAGGGGAGAGGCAATCAGCCCCAGCATTTT.

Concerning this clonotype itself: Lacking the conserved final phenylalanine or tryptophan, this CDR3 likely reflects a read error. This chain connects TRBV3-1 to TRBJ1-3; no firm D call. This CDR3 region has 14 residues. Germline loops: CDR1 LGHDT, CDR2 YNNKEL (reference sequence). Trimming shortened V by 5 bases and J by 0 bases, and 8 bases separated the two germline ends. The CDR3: CASSLTGSGNTIYL. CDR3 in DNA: TGTGCCAGCAGCTTGACGGGCTCTGGAAACACCATATATCTT.

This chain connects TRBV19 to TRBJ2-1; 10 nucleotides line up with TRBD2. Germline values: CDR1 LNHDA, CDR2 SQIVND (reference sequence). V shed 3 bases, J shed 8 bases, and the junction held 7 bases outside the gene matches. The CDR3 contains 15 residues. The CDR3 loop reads CASSILAGVFHEQFF. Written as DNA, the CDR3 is TGTGCCAGTAGTATCCTAGCGGGAGTATTCCATGAGCAGTTCTTC.

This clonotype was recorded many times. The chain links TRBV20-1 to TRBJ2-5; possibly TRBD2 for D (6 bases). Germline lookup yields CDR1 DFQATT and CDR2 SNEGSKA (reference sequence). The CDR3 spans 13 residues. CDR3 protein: CTSWGRDGGTQYF. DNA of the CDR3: TGCACGTCGTGGGGACGAGACGGGGGGACCCAGTACTTC.

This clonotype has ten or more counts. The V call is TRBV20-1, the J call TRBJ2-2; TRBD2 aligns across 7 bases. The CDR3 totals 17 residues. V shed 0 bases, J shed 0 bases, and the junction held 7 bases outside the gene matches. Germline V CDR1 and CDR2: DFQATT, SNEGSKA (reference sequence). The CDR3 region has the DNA TGCAGTGCTAGAGATATTAGCGGGCGGACGAACACCGGGGAGCTGTTTTTT. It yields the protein CSARDISGRTNTGELFF.

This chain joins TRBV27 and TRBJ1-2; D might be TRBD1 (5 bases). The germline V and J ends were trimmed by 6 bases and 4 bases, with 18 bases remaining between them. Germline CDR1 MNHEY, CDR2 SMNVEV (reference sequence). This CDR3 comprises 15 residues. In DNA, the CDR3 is TGTGCCAGCAGCCCTCTGGGGCGTAGCTTCTATGGCTACACCTTC. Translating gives CASSPLGRSFYGYTF.

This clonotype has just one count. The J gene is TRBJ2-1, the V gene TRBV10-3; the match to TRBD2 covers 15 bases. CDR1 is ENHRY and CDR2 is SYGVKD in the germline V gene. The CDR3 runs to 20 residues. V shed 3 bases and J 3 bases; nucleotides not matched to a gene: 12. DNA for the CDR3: TGTGCCATCAGTGACGGGACTAGCGGGGGGCCCTATCGGAACTACAATGAGCAGTTCTTC. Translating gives CAISDGTSGGPYRNYNEQFF.

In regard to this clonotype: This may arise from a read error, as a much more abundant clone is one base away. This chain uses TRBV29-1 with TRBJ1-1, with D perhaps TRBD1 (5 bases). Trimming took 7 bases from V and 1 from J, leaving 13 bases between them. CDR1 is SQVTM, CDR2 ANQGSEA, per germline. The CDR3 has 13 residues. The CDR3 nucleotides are TGCAGCGCCACCTCCACAGGGAACACTGAAGCTTTCTTT. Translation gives CSATSTGNTEAFF.

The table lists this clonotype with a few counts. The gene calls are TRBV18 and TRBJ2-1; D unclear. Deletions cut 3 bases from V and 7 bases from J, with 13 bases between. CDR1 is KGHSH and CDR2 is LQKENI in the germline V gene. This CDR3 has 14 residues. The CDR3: CASSPRVGQNEQFF. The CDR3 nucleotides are TGTGCCAGCTCACCTAGGGTCGGGCAAAATGAGCAGTTCTTC.

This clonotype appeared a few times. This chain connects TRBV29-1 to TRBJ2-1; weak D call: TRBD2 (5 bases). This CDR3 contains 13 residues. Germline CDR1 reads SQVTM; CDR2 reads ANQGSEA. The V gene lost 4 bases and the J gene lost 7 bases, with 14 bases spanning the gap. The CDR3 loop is CSVAPEVWNEQFF. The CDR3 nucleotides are TGCAGCGTTGCGCCGGAGGTATGGAATGAGCAGTTCTTC.